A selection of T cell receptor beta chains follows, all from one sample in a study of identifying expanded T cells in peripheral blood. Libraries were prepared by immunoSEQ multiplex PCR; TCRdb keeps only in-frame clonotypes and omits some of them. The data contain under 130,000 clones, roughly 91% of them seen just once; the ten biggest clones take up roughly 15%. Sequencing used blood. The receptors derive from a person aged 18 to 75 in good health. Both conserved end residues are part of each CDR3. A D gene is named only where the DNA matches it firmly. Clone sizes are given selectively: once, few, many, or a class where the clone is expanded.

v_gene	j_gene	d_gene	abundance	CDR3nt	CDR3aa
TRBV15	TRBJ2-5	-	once	TGTGCCACCAGCAGAGTAGGGGCGGGGGAGACCCAGTACTTC	CATSRVGAGETQYF
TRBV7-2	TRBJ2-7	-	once	TGTGCCAGCAGCCCGGATTCAGGGTTCTCCTACGAGCAGTACTTC	CASSPDSGFSYEQYF
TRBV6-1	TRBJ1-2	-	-	TGTGCCAGCAGTGATAGGCCAGGTGCTAACTATGGCTACACCTTC	CASSDRPGANYGYTF
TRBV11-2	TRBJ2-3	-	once	TGTGCCAGCAGCTCCCCCAATACGCAGTATTTT	CASSSPNTQYF
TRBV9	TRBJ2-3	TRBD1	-	TGTGCCAGCAGCTCCACAGGGGGCGCGGGAGATACGCAGTATTTT	CASSSTGGAGDTQYF
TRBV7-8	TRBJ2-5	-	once	TGTGCCAGCAGCTTAGGGGTTCGCGTAGAGACCCAGTACTTC	CASSLGVRVETQYF
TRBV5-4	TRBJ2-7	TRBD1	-	TGTGCCAGCAGCTTCGGACAGGGCGAGCAGTACTTC	CASSFGQGEQYF
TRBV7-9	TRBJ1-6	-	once	TGTGCCAGCAGCTTTCACCAGGCAAATTCACCCCTCCACTTT	CASSFHQANSPLHF
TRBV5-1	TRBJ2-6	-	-	TGCGCCAGCATAGGTGAGGTTGGATCCCCCGACTCTGGGGCCAACGTCCTGACTTTC	CASIGEVGSPDSGANVLTF
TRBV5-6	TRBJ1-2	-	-	TGTGCCAGCAGCGTACAGGGTGGCGGCTACACCTTC	CASSVQGGGYTF
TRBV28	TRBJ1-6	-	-	TGTGCCAGCAGTCAAAGACAGTATTGGAATTCACCCCTCCACTTT	CASSQRQYWNSPLHF
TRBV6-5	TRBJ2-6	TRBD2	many	TGTGCCAGCAGTCCCCCGGGGGGTTCGACCAACGTCCTGACTTTC	CASSPPGGSTNVLTF
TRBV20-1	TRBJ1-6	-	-	TGCAAACAGGTCCTAAATTCACCCCTCCACTTT	CKQVLNSPLHF
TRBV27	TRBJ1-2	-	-	TGTGCCAGCAGTCCTCCAGGGAGGCCCGCCTATGGCTACACCTTC	CASSPPGRPAYGYTF
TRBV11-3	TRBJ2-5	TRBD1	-	TGTGCCAGCGTGCCGGGACAGGGGTGCCAAGAGACCCAGTACTTC	CASVPGQGCQETQYF
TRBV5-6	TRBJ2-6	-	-	TGTGCCAGCAGCTTGGGGGACGGACTTTTCTCTGGGGCCAACGTCCTGACTTTC	CASSLGDGLFSGANVLTF
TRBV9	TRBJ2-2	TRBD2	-	TGTGCCAGCAGCGTAGCGACTAGCGGCACCGGGGAGCTGTTTTTT	CASSVATSGTGELFF
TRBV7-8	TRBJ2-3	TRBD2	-	TGTGCCAGCTTAGGGCGGGGGGGGCAGGAAACGCAGTATTTT	CASLGRGGQETQYF
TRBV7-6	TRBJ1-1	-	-	TGTGCCAGCAGCTTAGAGATCGGCGATATGAACACTGAAGCTTTCTTT	CASSLEIGDMNTEAFF
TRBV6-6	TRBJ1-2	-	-	TGTGCCAGCAGAGAACCCGAGGACTCAAGGGGCGGCTACACCTTC	CASREPEDSRGGYTF
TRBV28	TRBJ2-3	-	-	-	CASSGISIRSIF
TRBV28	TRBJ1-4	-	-	TGTGCCAGCAGCCAGGCCCGGATACGAGAAAAACTGTTTTTT	CASSQARIREKLFF
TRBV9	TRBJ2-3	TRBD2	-	TGTGCCAGCAGCGTAGGGGCGGGGGTCACAGATACGCAGTATTTT	CASSVGAGVTDTQYF
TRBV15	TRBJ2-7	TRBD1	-	TGTGCCACCAGCAGAGAACTTTTCCAGGGGGCCATGAACGAGCAGTACTTC	CATSRELFQGAMNEQYF
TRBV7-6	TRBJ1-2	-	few	TGTGCCAGCAGCTCAATGACACAATATGGCTACACCTTC	CASSSMTQYGYTF
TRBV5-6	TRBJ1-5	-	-	TGTGCCAGCAGCTTTACGGGTTCCAGCAATCAGCCCCAGCATTTT	CASSFTGSSNQPQHF
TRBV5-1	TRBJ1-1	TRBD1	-	TGCGCCAGCAGCCGGGACAGGGGCGGCACTGAAGCTTTCTTT	CASSRDRGGTEAFF
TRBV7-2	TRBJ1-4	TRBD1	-	TGTGCCAGCAGCGTAACCCAGGGGGCGCTTGAAAAACTGTTTTTT	CASSVTQGALEKLFF
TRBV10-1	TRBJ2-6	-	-	TGCGCCAGCAGTGAGATCAGGGCCTCTGGGGCCAACGTCCTGACTTTC	CASSEIRASGANVLTF
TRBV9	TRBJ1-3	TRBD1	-	TGTGCCAGCAGCGTAGCCCCACAGGGGGGCGGAAACACCATATATTTT	CASSVAPQGGGNTIYF
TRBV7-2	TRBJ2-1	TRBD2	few	TGTGCCAGCAGCAGCCCCCTAGCGGGGGGGCTTCGAGATGAGCAGTTCTTC	CASSSPLAGGLRDEQFF
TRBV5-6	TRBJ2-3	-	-	TGTGCCAGCAGCTTGGGGAATACGCAGTATTTT	CASSLGNTQYF
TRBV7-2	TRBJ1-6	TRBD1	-	TGTGCCAGCAGCAGGACAGGGCCCCATTCACCCCTCCACTTT	CASSRTGPHSPLHF
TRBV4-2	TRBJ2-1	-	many	TGTGCCAGCAGCCAAGGAACGGGCGGGGTCAATGAGCAGTTCTTC	CASSQGTGGVNEQFF
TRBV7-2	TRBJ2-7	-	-	TGTGCCAGCAGCTTATCTAGGGGGGGGTACGAGCAGTACTTC	CASSLSRGGYEQYF
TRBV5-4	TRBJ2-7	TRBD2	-	TGTGCCAGCAGCTTGAGGGCTAGCGGGGCAACCTACGAGCAGTACTTC	CASSLRASGATYEQYF
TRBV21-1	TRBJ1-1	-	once	TGTGCCAGCAGTATCGACAGGGAAGCTTTCTTT	CASSIDREAFF
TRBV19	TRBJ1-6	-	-	TGTGCCAGTAGTATCCAGTCCGGTTCACCCCTCCACTTT	CASSIQSGSPLHF
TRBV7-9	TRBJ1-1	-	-	TGTGCCAGCTCGCAGGAAGGGGGGCCGAACACTGAAGCTTTCTTT	CASSQEGGPNTEAFF
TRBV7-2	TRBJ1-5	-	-	TGTGCCAGCAGCTTAGTTGCGACTGAGAATCAGCCCCAGCATTTT	CASSLVATENQPQHF
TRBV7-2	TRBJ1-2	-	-	TGTGCCAGCAGCTTAGTGTCCCCCGGTAACACCGGCTACACCTTC	CASSLVSPGNTGYTF
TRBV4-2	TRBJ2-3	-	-	TGTGCCAGCAGCCGAGACGGGACTTTCACAGATACGCAGTATTTT	CASSRDGTFTDTQYF
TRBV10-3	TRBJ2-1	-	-	TGTGCCATCAGCCAAGGAGAAGACAGAGAAGAGCAGTTCTTC	CAISQGEDREEQFF
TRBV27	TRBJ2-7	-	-	TGTGCCAGCAGTTCTCTGGAAACAGGGAACTACGAGCAGTACTTC	CASSSLETGNYEQYF
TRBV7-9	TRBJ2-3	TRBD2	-	TGTGCCAGCAGCTCCCTCCTGGGACTAGCGGGGGTAAACACAGATACGCAGTATTTT	CASSSLLGLAGVNTDTQYF
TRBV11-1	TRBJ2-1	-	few	TGTGCCAGCAGCTTCGGGGCTTGGGATGAGCAGTTCTTC	CASSFGAWDEQFF